This TCR beta chain was identified in a study of blood T cell repertoires in COVID-19. The overall study: Nucleic acid was either cDNA or gDNA, and it came from T cells, B-cell-depleted T cells, or PBMCs.

Per the authors' pipeline: Amplification of reference gene primers was used by the study to estimate nucleated cell counts. The protocol was immunoSEQ multiplex PCR, while the TCRdb copy is restricted to in-frame clones and leaves out a portion. V and J calls plus clone size are reproduced from that table; the DNA served to infer D and trimming. The table has tens of thousands of clones, more than 80% seen once; the top ten hold roughly 0.8%. The germline V gene has CDR1 MGHDK and CDR2 SYGVNS. The CDR3 totals 15 residues. V lost 4 bases and J lost 6, with 16 bases in between. This clonotype originated in a woman older than 75 with acute or convalescent COVID-19. The gene calls are TRBV25-1 and TRBJ2-1; perhaps TRBD2 as D (6 bases). Sample: peripheral blood. In DNA, the CDR3 is TGTGCCAGCAGTGTACTAGCTTCCTACGTCAATGAGCAGTTCTTC. Amino acid sequence: CASSVLASYVNEQFF.